The rows below give T cell receptor beta chains drawn from one sample of a study of T-cell memory formation after mild COVID-19. TCRdb reanalysed the 5' RACE reads using MiXCR and keeps one entry per CDR3 protein. The sample carries roughly 250,000 distinct CDR3 sequences, roughly 15% recorded once. Material for sequencing was PBMCs or a T cell subset sorted from them (not recorded which). These receptor sequences come from a man aged 18 to 29 who had mild COVID-19 (a few samples of this study predate the infection). Cell type and time point are not known. Both conserved end residues are part of each CDR3.

V gene: TRBV19
J gene: TRBJ1-5
CDR3 protein: CASSIRDPRNQPQHF

V gene: TRBV6-5
J gene: TRBJ2-1
CDR3 protein: CASRPRTGFNEQFF

V gene: TRBV12-3/TRBV12-4
J gene: TRBJ1-5
CDR3 protein: CASSLVGQGNQPQHF

V gene: TRBV7-8
J gene: TRBJ2-5
CDR3 protein: CASSLVNSAETQYF

V gene: TRBV11-1
J gene: TRBJ2-3
CDR3 protein: CASRGFTDTQYF

V gene: TRBV12-3/TRBV12-4
J gene: TRBJ2-4
CDR3 protein: CASSLGANIQYF

V gene: TRBV7-2
J gene: TRBJ1-6
CDR3 protein: CASSLGPEAPLHF

V gene: TRBV28
J gene: TRBJ2-3
CDR3 protein: CASIRDTGTDTQYF

V gene: TRBV21-1
J gene: TRBJ1-5
CDR3 protein: CASSPKRPSGTRNSNQPQHF

V gene: TRBV6-2/TRBV6-3
J gene: TRBJ2-7
CDR3 protein: CASSDQGYEQYF

V gene: TRBV12-3/TRBV12-4
J gene: TRBJ1-2
CDR3 protein: CASSQNPPGGYTF

V gene: TRBV4-3
J gene: TRBJ2-3
CDR3 protein: CASSQVLGSTDTQYF

V gene: TRBV13
J gene: TRBJ2-1
CDR3 protein: CASSSKQGPFRHEQFF

V gene: TRBV5-1
J gene: TRBJ2-1
CDR3 protein: CASARDRGQYEQFF

V gene: TRBV5-1
J gene: TRBJ2-7
CDR3 protein: CASSLSSGPISYEQYF

V gene: TRBV10-3
J gene: TRBJ2-7
CDR3 protein: CAISEVSGRSYEQYF

V gene: TRBV6-1
J gene: TRBJ2-5
CDR3 protein: CASSESYPQETQYF

V gene: TRBV20-1
J gene: TRBJ1-2
CDR3 protein: CSARVGLLTNYGYTF

V gene: TRBV5-1
J gene: TRBJ1-2
CDR3 protein: CASSSHGQGKSGYTF

V gene: TRBV4-3
J gene: TRBJ2-3
CDR3 protein: CASSQGPAGPPGTQYF

V gene: TRBV10-2
J gene: TRBJ1-2
CDR3 protein: CASRGPTGNGYTF

V gene: TRBV7-2
J gene: TRBJ2-1
CDR3 protein: CASSFLAGGNYNEQFF

V gene: TRBV7-2
J gene: TRBJ2-3
CDR3 protein: CASSTRLAGMTDTQYF

V gene: TRBV20-1
J gene: TRBJ1-6
CDR3 protein: CSAELSSYNSPLHF

V gene: TRBV5-4
J gene: TRBJ2-7
CDR3 protein: CASSQVGSYEQYF

V gene: TRBV21-1
J gene: TRBJ1-3
CDR3 protein: CASRERRGPSGNTIYF

V gene: TRBV20-1
J gene: TRBJ2-6
CDR3 protein: CSAVRFQAGANVLTF

V gene: TRBV3-1
J gene: TRBJ1-1
CDR3 protein: CASSQGGNLGAFF

V gene: TRBV20-1
J gene: TRBJ1-2
CDR3 protein: CSAIPGSPRYGYTF

V gene: TRBV12-3/TRBV12-4
J gene: TRBJ1-2
CDR3 protein: CASNPGQNYGYTF

V gene: TRBV4-2
J gene: TRBJ1-4
CDR3 protein: CASSPGDRQVSNEKLFF

V gene: TRBV11-2
J gene: TRBJ2-3
CDR3 protein: CASSTVSGSDTQYF

V gene: TRBV5-1
J gene: TRBJ2-6
CDR3 protein: CASSLEHLSGANVLTF

V gene: TRBV4-3
J gene: TRBJ2-1
CDR3 protein: CASSQDQGAGRFGQFF

V gene: TRBV7-8
J gene: TRBJ2-3
CDR3 protein: CASSLTSVTDTQYF

V gene: TRBV19
J gene: TRBJ1-2
CDR3 protein: CASLGTGIYGYTF

V gene: TRBV2
J gene: TRBJ1-4
CDR3 protein: CASSGTAIKLFF

V gene: TRBV7-8
J gene: TRBJ1-5
CDR3 protein: CASTTNRGDQPQHF

V gene: TRBV5-1
J gene: TRBJ1-6
CDR3 protein: CASSLLNSPLHF

V gene: TRBV7-2
J gene: TRBJ2-3
CDR3 protein: CASSSSGLVVNTQYF

V gene: TRBV7-4
J gene: TRBJ1-4
CDR3 protein: CASSLGISSLRNEKLFF

V gene: TRBV20-1
J gene: TRBJ2-3
CDR3 protein: CSASGSGGDTQYF

V gene: TRBV13
J gene: TRBJ1-1
CDR3 protein: CASGRRLNTEAFF

V gene: TRBV7-2
J gene: TRBJ2-3
CDR3 protein: CASSFSPSTDTQYF

V gene: TRBV5-1
J gene: TRBJ2-3
CDR3 protein: CASSSQGWGTDTQYF

V gene: TRBV2
J gene: TRBJ1-6
CDR3 protein: CASTLRGYSPLHF

V gene: TRBV6-5
J gene: TRBJ1-2
CDR3 protein: CASRTDHNYGYTF

V gene: TRBV12-3/TRBV12-4
J gene: TRBJ1-4
CDR3 protein: CASSLVREKLFF